Listed below are T cell receptor beta chains from one sample, sequenced in a study of blood T cell repertoires in COVID-19. The data were produced by immunoSEQ multiplex PCR, yet TCRdb's version contains in-frame clones alone and is incomplete. The repertoire holds approximately 290,000 clones, with around 89% as singletons. Input material: peripheral blood. These receptors were obtained from a young man with acute or convalescent COVID-19. Both conserved end residues are part of each CDR3. A D gene is named only where the DNA matches it firmly. Not every row has a clone size; where given, it reads once, few, many or a size class.

CDR3 protein	CDR3 DNA	J gene	D gene	clone size	V gene
CASSVAGTEYNEQFF	TGTGCCAGCAGCGTAGCCGGGACAGAATACAATGAGCAGTTCTTC	TRBJ2-1	TRBD1	.	TRBV9
CAWSRGSGANVLTF	TGTGCCTGGAGTCGGGGCTCTGGGGCCAACGTCCTGACTTTC	TRBJ2-6	.	.	TRBV30
CASSQLAGKTGETQYF	TGTGCCAGCAGCCAACTAGCGGGTAAAACGGGAGAGACCCAGTACTTC	TRBJ2-5	TRBD2	once	TRBV3-1/TRBV3-2
CASSSKAGTPQETQYF	TGTGCCAGCAGTTCAAAAGCCGGGACACCGCAAGAGACCCAGTACTTC	TRBJ2-5	.	.	TRBV28
CSASGPSAGGSSYNEQFF	TGCAGTGCTAGTGGGCCTAGCGCGGGGGGAAGCTCCTACAATGAGCAGTTCTTC	TRBJ2-1	TRBD2	.	TRBV20-1
CASSHGTSSYEQYF	TGCGCCAGCAGCCATGGGACATCTTCCTACGAGCAGTACTTC	TRBJ2-7	.	.	TRBV4-1
CAISELERSSGNTIYF	TGTGCCATCAGTGAATTGGAAAGGAGCTCTGGAAACACCATATATTTT	TRBJ1-3	.	.	TRBV10-3
CASRTGGRPTEQFF	TGTGCCAGCAGGACAGGCGGGAGACCGACGGAGCAGTTCTTC	TRBJ2-1	.	.	TRBV27
CASSLDPGAGGEQYF	TGCGCCAGCAGCTTGGACCCGGGGGCGGGAGGCGAGCAGTACTTC	TRBJ2-7	TRBD2	.	TRBV5-1
CATNRRGSYNEQFF	TGTGCCACCAATCGCAGGGGCTCCTACAATGAGCAGTTCTTC	TRBJ2-1	.	.	TRBV6-5
CASSEVQGRGSPLHF	TGTGCCAGCAGTGAGGTCCAGGGAAGGGGTTCACCCCTCCACTTT	TRBJ1-6	.	.	TRBV6-1
CASSPQGLLYGYTF	TGTGCCAGTAGCCCCCAGGGGCTTCTCTATGGCTACACCTTC	TRBJ1-2	.	.	TRBV19